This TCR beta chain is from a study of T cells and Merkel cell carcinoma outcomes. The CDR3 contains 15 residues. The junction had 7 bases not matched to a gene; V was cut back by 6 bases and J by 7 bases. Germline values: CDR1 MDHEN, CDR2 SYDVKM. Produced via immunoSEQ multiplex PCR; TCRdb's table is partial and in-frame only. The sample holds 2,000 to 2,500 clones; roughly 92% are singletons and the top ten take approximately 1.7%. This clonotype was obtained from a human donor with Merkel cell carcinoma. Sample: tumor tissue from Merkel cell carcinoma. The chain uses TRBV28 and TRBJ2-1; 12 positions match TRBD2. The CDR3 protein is CASRVGLAGGNEQFF. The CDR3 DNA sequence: TGTGCCAGCAGGGTGGGACTAGCGGGCGGAAATGAGCAGTTCTTC.